A single sample gave rise to the 4 T cell receptor beta chains below, sequenced in a study of CD8+CD57+ T cells in acquired aplastic anemia. Those patients picked for sequencing had displayed CD8+CD57+ cell expansion on flow cytometry. Using genomic DNA as the template, TCR beta VDJ and CDR3 profiling was carried out. TCRdb passed the reads through MiXCR, listing each CDR3 protein once. The sample lists under 350,000 distinct CDR3 sequences; 56% were seen once. The sample comprised sorted CD4+, CD8+, or CD8+CD57+ T cells (not recorded which) from PBMCs. Receptors originate from a human donor with aplastic anemia.

Note on this clonotype: Since a much larger clone is just one base distant, this may be a read error. A read error is likely, as this CDR3 ends without the conserved phenylalanine or tryptophan. J is TRBJ1-5 and V is TRBV6-2 or TRBV6-3; no clear D. V lost 5 bases to trimming and J lost 2 bases, with 7 bases between them. Per germline, CDR1 MNHEY and CDR2 SVGEGT. The CDR3 is 13 residues long. The CDR3 sequence is CASSPAGNQPQHS. CDR3 bases: TGTGCCAGCAGTCCGGCGGGCAATCAGCCCCAGCATTCT.

This chain uses TRBV4-3 with TRBJ2-6; unclear D gene. CDR1 and CDR2 from the germline V gene are LGHNA and YSLEER. V lost 3 bases and J lost 4, with 13 bases in between. CDR3 length: 16 amino acids. The CDR3 is CASSQGAESGANVLTF. The CDR3 coding sequence is TGCGCCAGCAGCCAGGGTGCGGAGTCCGGGGCCAACGTCCTGACTTTC.

This clonotype was detected only a few times. The rearrangement uses TRBV7-2 and TRBJ2-7; 11 nucleotides match TRBD2. The CDR3 consists of 14 residues. Trimming took 3 bases from V and 4 from J; bases not matched to a gene: 2. In germline, CDR1 is SGHTA, CDR2 FQGNSA. DNA of the CDR3: TGTGCCAGCAGCTTGGGACTAGCGGAGTACGAGCAGTACTTC. As protein: CASSLGLAEYEQYF.

This clonotype was detected ten times or more. This chain joins TRBV5-6 and TRBJ2-1; 8 nucleotides match TRBD2. Germline assignment: CDR1 SGHDT and CDR2 YYEEEE. The ends lost 4 bases at V and 6 bases at J; junction bases unmatched: 9. The CDR3 has 15 residues. CDR3 DNA sequence: TGTGCCAGCAGCCTCGGGACTAGTTTCTCCAATGAGCAGTTCTTC. Amino acids: CASSLGTSFSNEQFF.